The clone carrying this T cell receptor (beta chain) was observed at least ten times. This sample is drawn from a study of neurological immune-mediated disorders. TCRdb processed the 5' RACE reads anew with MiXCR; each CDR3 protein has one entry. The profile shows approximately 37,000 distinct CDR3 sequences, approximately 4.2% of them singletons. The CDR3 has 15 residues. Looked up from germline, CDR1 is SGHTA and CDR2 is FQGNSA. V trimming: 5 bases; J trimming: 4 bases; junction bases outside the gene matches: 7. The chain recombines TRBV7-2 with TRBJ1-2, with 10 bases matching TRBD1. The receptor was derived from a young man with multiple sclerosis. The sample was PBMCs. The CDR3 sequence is CASSRDRGDGYGYTF. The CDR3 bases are TGTGCCAGCAGCCGGGACAGGGGCGACGGCTATGGCTACACCTTC.